These 2 T cell receptor beta chains came from one sample sequenced in a study of blood T cell repertoires in COVID-19. The method was immunoSEQ multiplex PCR; TCRdb's version includes in-frame clones alone and lacks a portion of them. The sample consists of roughly 97,000 clones, 76% of them appearing once. The sequencing sample was made of peripheral blood. Every receptor here comes from a man aged 70-80 years with acute or convalescent COVID-19.

Comment on this clone: Other nucleotide sequences from this sample produce the same CDR3. This chain joins TRBV19 and TRBJ1-1; D uncertain. CDR1 and CDR2 from the germline V gene are LNHDA and SQIVND (reference sequence). This CDR3 spans 13 amino acids. Between the trimmed V and J ends, which lost 3 bases and 1 base, there was a span of 6 bases. CDR3 sequence: CASSIGANTEAFF. The CDR3 bases are TGTGCCAGTAGTATCGGAGCGAACACTGAAGCTTTCTTT. Supplemented by reference TRBV19 and TRBJ1-1, the full variable domain reads DGGITQSPKYLFRKEGQNVTLSCEQNLNHDAMYWYRQDPGQGLRLIYYSQIVNDFQKGDIAEGYSVSREKKESFPLTVTSAQKNPTAFYLCASSIGANTEAFFGQGTRLTVV.

This clone occurred many times. The rearrangement joins TRBV19 to TRBJ2-7; D is unclear. CDR3 length equals 11 residues. V lost 4 bases and J lost 6, with 7 bases in between. Germline V lookup: CDR1 LNHDA, CDR2 SQIVND (reference sequence). The CDR3 DNA reads TGTGCCAGTAGTAACCAGGCCGAGCAGTACTTC. Its protein product is CASSNQAEQYF.